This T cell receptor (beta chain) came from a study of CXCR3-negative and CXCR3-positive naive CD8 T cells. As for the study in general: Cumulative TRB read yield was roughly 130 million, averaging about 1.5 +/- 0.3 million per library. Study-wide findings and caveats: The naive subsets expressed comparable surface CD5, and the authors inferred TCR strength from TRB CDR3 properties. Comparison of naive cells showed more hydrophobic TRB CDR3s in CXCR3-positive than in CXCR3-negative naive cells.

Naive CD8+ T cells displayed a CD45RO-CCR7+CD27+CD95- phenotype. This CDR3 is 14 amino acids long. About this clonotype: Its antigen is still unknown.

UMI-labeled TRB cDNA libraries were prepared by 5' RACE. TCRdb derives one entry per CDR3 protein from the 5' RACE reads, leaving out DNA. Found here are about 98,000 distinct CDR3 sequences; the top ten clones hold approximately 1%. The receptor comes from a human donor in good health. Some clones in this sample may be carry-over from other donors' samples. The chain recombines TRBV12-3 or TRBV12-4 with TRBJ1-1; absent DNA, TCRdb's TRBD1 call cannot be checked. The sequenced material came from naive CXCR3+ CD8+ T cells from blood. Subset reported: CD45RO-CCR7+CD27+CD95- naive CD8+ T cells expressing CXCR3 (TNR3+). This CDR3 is CASSMDRGLTEAFF.